The 32 T cell receptor beta chains below all came from one sample that was sequenced in a study of cytomegalovirus exposure and HLA in healthy donors. PCR was performed using 60 Vbeta and 13 Jbeta primers. The assay was immunoSEQ multiplex PCR, and TCRdb's table has in-frame clones only and misses some. This sample has 100,000 to 150,000 clones, with around 83% found just once. Material for sequencing was PBMCs. The receptors were gathered from a man aged 45-65 years in good health and CMV-seronegative.

The chain links TRBV7-3 to TRBJ2-7; 7 nucleotides agree with TRBD2. The CDR3 has 13 residues. Trimming at V came to 5 bases and at J to 1 base, leaving 2 bases not matched to a gene. Per the germline V gene, CDR1 is SGHTA and CDR2 is FQGTGA. CDR3 protein: CASSPGLSYEQYF. CDR3 DNA: TGTGCCAGCAGCCCGGGACTATCCTACGAGCAGTACTTC.

V is TRBV6-4 and J is TRBJ1-3, with D perhaps matching TRBD1 (6 bases). Trimming removed 0 bases at V and 2 bases at J, with 8 bases between. CDR3 length equals 15 residues. Germline CDR1 reads MRHNA; CDR2 reads SNTAGT. The CDR3 spells CASSDSQGAGNTIYF. CDR3 sequence (DNA): TGTGCCAGCAGTGACTCACAGGGAGCTGGAAACACCATATATTTT.

This clone was counted a single time. The rearrangement joins TRBV2 to TRBJ1-4; D is undetermined. The CDR3 loop spans 13 amino acids. V gave up 4 bases and J gave up 6 bases, with 9 bases separating them. The germline gives CDR1 SNHLY, CDR2 FYNNEI. The CDR3: CASSARTHEKLFF. The CDR3, as DNA: TGTGCCAGCAGTGCCAGAACGCATGAAAAACTGTTTTTT.

This clone came up a few times. This chain joins TRBV29-1 and TRBJ2-5; 9 bases match TRBD2. CDR3 length equals 13 residues. The V and J ends lost 8 bases and 3 bases, in that order; junction bases with no gene match: 7. The germline gives CDR1 SQVTM, CDR2 ANQGSEA. CDR3 nucleotides: TGCAGCATCAGCGGGGGGCGGAAAGAGACCCAGTACTTC. Translated, it gives CSISGGRKETQYF.

The rearrangement joins TRBV6-1 to TRBJ1-2, with D perhaps TRBD1 (6 bases). This CDR3 is built from 13 residues. Per germline, CDR1 MNHNS and CDR2 SASEGT. V gave up 6 bases and J gave up 0 bases, with 8 bases separating them. In DNA form, the CDR3 reads TGTGCCAGCAGCCCAGGGGCTAACTATGGCTACACCTTC. Amino acid sequence: CASSPGANYGYTF.

The chain links TRBV13 to TRBJ1-2, with D possibly being TRBD1 (5 bases). V was clipped by 0 bases and J by 2 bases, with 7 bases between them. The CDR3 has 14 amino acids. CDR1 PRHDT and CDR2 FYEKMQ come from the germline V gene (reference sequence). The CDR3 spells CASSLGRANYGYTF. CDR3 nucleotide sequence: TGTGCCAGCAGCTTAGGCAGGGCCAACTATGGCTACACCTTC. The complete variable domain, with remaining parts taken from reference TRBV13 and TRBJ1-2, reads AAGVIQSPRHLIKEKRETATLKCYPIPRHDTVYWYQQGPGQDPQFLISFYEKMQSDKGSIPDRFSAQQFSDYHSELNMSSLELGDSALYFCASSLGRANYGYTFGSGTRLTVV.

The chain couples TRBV30 to TRBJ1-2; 7 bases match TRBD1. This CDR3 contains 14 residues. The V segment lost 5 bases and the J segment 2 bases; nucleotides outside the gene matches: 8. Germline V CDR1 and CDR2: GTSNPN, SVGIG (reference sequence). This CDR3 reads CAWGRQGGNYGYTF. The CDR3 DNA is TGTGCCTGGGGGCGGCAGGGGGGAAACTATGGCTACACCTTC.

This clone occurred a few times. J is TRBJ2-7 and V is TRBV7-3, with D possibly being TRBD2 (5 bases). There are 13 residues in the CDR3. CDR1 SGHTA and CDR2 FQGTGA come from the germline V gene. The V and J ends lost 0 bases and 5 bases respectively, with 8 bases between them. CDR3 loop: CASSLTRENEQYF. CDR3 nucleotide sequence: TGTGCCAGCAGCTTAACAAGGGAGAACGAGCAGTACTTC.

CDR3 region: CASSLVGGDGGPIETQYF. CDR3 coding DNA: TGTGCCAGCAGCTTGGTAGGGGGAGATGGGGGCCCTATAGAGACCCAGTACTTC. The chain combines TRBV5-6 with TRBJ2-5, with D possibly matching TRBD1 (6 bases). Trimming pared 0 bases from V and 4 bases from J, leaving 22 bases between. This CDR3 is 18 amino acids long. CDR1 and CDR2 from the germline V gene are SGHDT and YYEEEE. Full variable domain (remainder filled in from reference TRBV5-6 and TRBJ2-5): DAGVTQSPTHLIKTRGQQVTLRCSPKSGHDTVSWYQQALGQGPQFIFQYYEEEERQRGNFPDRFSGHQFPNYSSELNVNALLLGDSALYLCASSLVGGDGGPIETQYFGPGTRLLVL.

V usage is TRBV6-5 and J usage is TRBJ1-4, with a tentative D call TRBD1 (5 bases). This CDR3 is 14 amino acids long. Germline V gene sequence: CDR1 MNHEY, CDR2 SVGAGI. Trimming cost V 4 bases and J 6 bases, with 12 bases left between them. The CDR3 protein is CASSSADSHEKLFF. The CDR3 nucleotides read TGTGCCAGCAGTTCGGCAGACAGCCATGAAAAACTGTTTTTT.

The rearrangement links TRBV30 to TRBJ2-7; the D gene is possibly TRBD1 (6 bases). The CDR3 totals 14 residues. The V end lost 0 bases, the J end lost 2 bases, and 11 bases lay between the germline ends. The germline gives CDR1 GTSNPN, CDR2 SVGIG (reference sequence). CDR3 coding DNA: TGTGCCTGGAGTGTACACAGGGCTCCCTACGAGCAGTACTTC. It translates to CAWSVHRAPYEQYF.

This chain links TRBV4-2 with TRBJ2-1, with 9 nucleotides matching TRBD1. The V and J ends lost 3 bases and 6 bases, in that order; junction bases with no gene match: 12. This CDR3 comprises 17 residues. The germline gives CDR1 LGHNA, CDR2 YNFKEQ. CDR3 amino acids: CASSQQAVPDRGNEQFF. The CDR3 bases are TGTGCCAGCAGCCAGCAAGCGGTCCCGGACAGGGGCAATGAGCAGTTCTTC.

Written as DNA, the CDR3 is TGTGCCATCACCGACAGGACGAACACCGGGGAGCTGTTTTTT. It translates to CAITDRTNTGELFF. This chain connects TRBV10-3 to TRBJ2-2; maybe TRBD1 (6 bases). The CDR3 consists of 14 residues. Germline values: CDR1 ENHRY, CDR2 SYGVKD. V gave up 7 bases and J gave up 0 bases, with 9 bases separating them.

The rearrangement uses TRBV7-8 and TRBJ2-1; weak D call: TRBD2 (5 bases). Germline assignment: CDR1 SGHVS and CDR2 FQNEAQ. V was trimmed by 6 bases and J by 0 bases, leaving 12 bases between them. The CDR3 has 15 residues. CDR3 in DNA: TGTGCCAGCAGTTTTAGCGTGTACTCCTACAATGAGCAGTTCTTC. Translation gives CASSFSVYSYNEQFF.

The chain links TRBV19 to TRBJ2-4; 12 positions agree with TRBD1. This CDR3 has 18 residues. Germline assignment: CDR1 LNHDA and CDR2 SQIVND (reference sequence). The junction had 8 bases not matched to a gene; V was cut back by 5 bases and J by 0 bases. The CDR3 coding sequence is TGTGCCAGTAGTCTACGGGACAGGGGGCTTCTAGCCAAAAACATTCAGTACTTC. This gives the protein CASSLRDRGLLAKNIQYF. The whole variable domain, remainder taken from reference TRBV19 and TRBJ2-4, is DGGITQSPKYLFRKEGQNVTLSCEQNLNHDAMYWYRQDPGQGLRLIYYSQIVNDFQKGDIAEGYSVSREKKESFPLTVTSAQKNPTAFYLCASSLRDRGLLAKNIQYFGAGTRLSVL.

The CDR3 protein is CASMGAGTGYTF. Here the CDR3 DNA reads TGTGCCAGCATGGGGGCAGGGACTGGCTACACCTTC. The J gene is TRBJ1-2, the V gene TRBV2; a weak D match, TRBD1 (6 bases). Germline V gives CDR1 SNHLY, CDR2 FYNNEI. V was pared by 7 bases and J by 7 bases, with 13 bases between. There are 12 residues in the CDR3. Filled out from reference TRBV2 and TRBJ1-2, the complete variable domain reads EPEVTQTPSHQVTQMGQEVILRCVPISNHLYFYWYRQILGQKVEFLVSFYNNEISEKSEIFDDQFSVERPDGSNFTLKIRSTKLEDSAMYFCASMGAGTGYTFGSGTRLTVV.

V and J are TRBV13 and TRBJ2-3, with 15 bases lining up with TRBD2. Germline values: CDR1 PRHDT, CDR2 FYEKMQ (reference sequence). The J segment lost 3 bases and the V segment lost 5 bases, leaving 6 bases of the junction unmatched. The length of the CDR3 is 17 residues. CDR3 residues: CASSEVGLAGGTDTQYF. The DNA of the CDR3 is TGTGCCAGCAGCGAAGTGGGACTAGCGGGGGGAACAGATACGCAGTATTTT. Supplemented by reference TRBV13 and TRBJ2-3, the full variable domain reads AAGVIQSPRHLIKEKRETATLKCYPIPRHDTVYWYQQGPGQDPQFLISFYEKMQSDKGSIPDRFSAQQFSDYHSELNMSSLELGDSALYFCASSEVGLAGGTDTQYFGPGTRLTVL.

This CDR3 is CASSTGFNTEAFF. The CDR3 nucleotides are TGTGCCAGTTCCACAGGGTTTAACACTGAAGCTTTCTTT. V usage is TRBV18 and J usage is TRBJ1-1, with D tentatively TRBD1 (6 bases). Germline V CDR1 and CDR2: KGHSH, LQKENI. The CDR3 is 13 residues long. Trimming shortened V by 9 bases and J by 2 bases, and 13 bases separated the two germline ends.

The V and J genes are TRBV5-6 and TRBJ2-5, with 9 nucleotides matching TRBD1. The CDR3 has 15 amino acids. CDR1 is SGHDT and CDR2 is YYEEEE in the germline V gene. Trimming at V came to 0 bases and at J to 5 bases, leaving 5 bases not matched to a gene. The CDR3 region is CASSLGQGVRETQYF. The CDR3 DNA is TGTGCCAGCAGCTTGGGACAGGGGGTGAGGGAGACCCAGTACTTC. The whole variable domain, filled in from reference TRBV5-6 and TRBJ2-5, reads DAGVTQSPTHLIKTRGQQVTLRCSPKSGHDTVSWYQQALGQGPQFIFQYYEEEERQRGNFPDRFSGHQFPNYSSELNVNALLLGDSALYLCASSLGQGVRETQYFGPGTRLLVL.

This chain connects TRBV11-2 to TRBJ2-6, with a possible D match to TRBD2 (6 bases). The germline V and J ends were trimmed by 3 bases and 0 bases, with 9 bases remaining between them. The CDR3 sequence is 16 residues long. In germline, CDR1 is SGHAT, CDR2 FQNNGV. The CDR3 DNA reads as TGTGCCAGCAGCTTGGGACTCAGCTCTGGGGCCAACGTCCTGACTTTC. Residues: CASSLGLSSGANVLTF.

The CDR3 loop is CASRTGGRNTEAFF. The CDR3 DNA reads TGTGCCAGCAGGACAGGGGGCCGGAACACTGAAGCTTTCTTT. V and J are TRBV6-1 and TRBJ1-1; 10 nucleotides match TRBD1. CDR3 length: 14 residues. V was pared by 6 bases and J by 1 base, with 2 bases of the junction left unmatched. The V gene's germline CDR1 is MNHNS and CDR2 SASEGT.

The chain recombines TRBV15 with TRBJ2-3; 8 bases agree with TRBD2. J lost 9 bases, V lost 1 base, and 15 bases had no gene match. CDR3 length: 17 residues. Per the germline V gene, CDR1 is LNHNV and CDR2 is YYDKDF (reference sequence). In DNA form, the CDR3 reads TGTGCCACCAGCAGAGGACGGGAGGGGACTACCCGTTCCACGCAGTATTTT. Translating gives CATSRGREGTTRSTQYF.

The rearrangement links TRBV7-6 to TRBJ2-2; the D gene is possibly TRBD1 (5 bases). The ends were cut back, 5 bases at V and 4 bases at J, with 8 bases in the middle. Germline CDR1 SGHVS, CDR2 FNYEAQ. This CDR3 has 13 residues. The CDR3 nucleotides are TGTGCCAGCAGCCGACAGCCCACCGGGGAGCTGTTTTTT. Encoded protein: CASSRQPTGELFF.

The V and J genes are TRBV10-3 and TRBJ1-2; D is perhaps TRBD1 (5 bases). The CDR3 loop spans 15 amino acids. V was pared by 3 bases and J by 7 bases, with 18 bases between. The germline CDR1 and CDR2 sequences are ENHRY and SYGVKD. DNA of the CDR3: TGTGCCATCAGTGACCTCGGGACGGCGGGGGGTGGCTACACCTTC. Translation gives CAISDLGTAGGGYTF.

The rearrangement uses TRBV10-1 and TRBJ2-1; the match to TRBD1 covers 8 bases. Losses at the gene ends were 4 bases for V and 4 bases for J; bases not matched to a gene: 6. The germline gives CDR1 WNHNN, CDR2 SYGVQD (reference sequence). The CDR3 length is 15 residues. The CDR3, as DNA: TGCGCCAGCAGTGTGACAGGGGCGCAGTACAATGAGCAGTTCTTC. It encodes CASSVTGAQYNEQFF.

This rearrangement joins TRBV6-1 to TRBJ2-7, with 8 positions matching TRBD1. The J segment lost 2 bases and the V segment lost 7 bases, leaving 10 bases of the junction unmatched. This CDR3 contains 15 residues. Germline loops: CDR1 MNHNS, CDR2 SASEGT. DNA for the CDR3: TGTGCCAGCACGGGTGAGGGGACAGGACCCTACGAGCAGTACTTC. Protein sequence: CASTGEGTGPYEQYF.

The chain joins TRBV29-1 to TRBJ2-1; TRBD1 agrees at 8 bases. The CDR3 has 14 residues. The trim removed 5 bases at V and 2 bases at J, leaving 5 bases unmatched. CDR1 is SQVTM, CDR2 ANQGSEA, per germline. This CDR3 is CSVYGQGAYNEQFF. CDR3 bases: TGCAGCGTTTATGGACAGGGTGCCTACAATGAGCAGTTCTTC.

This chain uses TRBV27 with TRBJ2-3, with 14 nucleotides matching TRBD2. CDR3 size: 18 residues. J gave up 0 bases and V 5 bases, and 7 bases lay outside the gene matches. Germline CDR1 and CDR2: MNHEY and SMNVEV (reference sequence). The CDR3 DNA is TGTGCCAGCAGTCCTCTGACTAGCGGGGGGGCGAGCACAGATACGCAGTATTTT. As protein: CASSPLTSGGASTDTQYF.

The genes are TRBV30 and TRBJ1-2; D is ambiguous. Trimming left V 4 bases short and J 3 bases short, with 15 bases between. This CDR3 has 14 residues. Germline CDR1 is GTSNPN and CDR2 is SVGIG (reference sequence). CDR3 loop: CAWTRAGGDYGYTF. CDR3 nucleotide sequence: TGTGCCTGGACCCGGGCCGGCGGGGACTATGGCTACACCTTC.

V and J are TRBV6-6 and TRBJ2-7; no reliable D call. Germline assignment: CDR1 MNHNY and CDR2 SVGAGI (reference sequence). Trimming cost V 6 bases and J 0 bases, with 9 bases left between them. The CDR3 contains 13 residues. The CDR3 region is CASSVHLSYEQYF. CDR3 coding DNA: TGTGCCAGCAGCGTACATCTCTCCTACGAGCAGTACTTC.

Details on this clone: The sample contains more than one DNA sequence encoding this CDR3. The chain combines TRBV5-1 with TRBJ2-7; TRBD2 matches 9 bases. J gave up 3 bases and V 2 bases, and 3 bases lay outside the gene matches. From germline, CDR1 is SGHRS and CDR2 YFSETQ. The CDR3 spans 14 residues. CDR3 in DNA: TGCGCCAGCAGCTTAAGCGGGGGGAGCTACGAGCAGTACTTC. Amino acid sequence: CASSLSGGSYEQYF.

In its sample, this clone was seen a few times. The chain is built from TRBV7-9 and TRBJ1-2; the D gene is possibly TRBD1 (5 bases). In germline, CDR1 is SEHNR, CDR2 FQNEAQ (reference sequence). V shed 5 bases and J shed 5 bases, with 9 bases lying between them. The CDR3 totals 12 residues. Here the CDR3 reads CASSPDRYGYTF. The CDR3 bases are TGTGCCAGCAGCCCAGACAGATATGGCTACACCTTC.